The 9 T cell receptor beta chains below come from one sample, sequenced in a study of CD8 T cells in Susac syndrome. An amount of RNA that ranged from about 0.45 to 1 ug was reverse transcribed with random hexamers. A single record per CDR3 protein comes from TCRdb applying MiXCR to the immunoSEQ multiplex PCR reads. The table lists about 190,000 distinct CDR3 sequences, 85% to 95% of them singletons. The sequencing input was CD4+ T cells from PBMCs. These receptors were taken from a human donor in good health.

The chain joins TRBV6-5 to TRBJ2-3; the D is unclear. The CDR3 length is 16 residues. Germline V gives CDR1 MNHEY, CDR2 SVGAGI. Between the trimmed V and J ends, which lost 0 bases and 4 bases, there was a span of 14 bases. The CDR3 is CASSYSLAQNSDTQYF. The CDR3 DNA sequence: TGTGCCAGCAGTTACTCGCTGGCCCAAAACTCAGATACGCAGTATTTT.

The sample holds one count of this clonotype. J is TRBJ1-4 and V is TRBV28, with 8 bases that match TRBD1. This CDR3 comprises 17 residues. Unmatched junction bases numbered 14, after V lost 7 bases and J lost 4 bases. Germline lookup yields CDR1 MDHEN and CDR2 SYDVKM. Here the CDR3 DNA reads TGTGCCAGCACCACCGGGGGGGCGACAGGGGATAATGAAAAACTGTTTTTT. This codes for CASTTGGATGDNEKLFF.

This chain connects TRBV30 to TRBJ1-4; TRBD1 might be the D (5 bases). CDR3 length: 13 amino acids. Per the germline V gene, CDR1 is GTSNPN and CDR2 is SVGIG (reference sequence). The germline V and J ends were trimmed by 2 bases and 8 bases, with 12 bases remaining between them. The CDR3 DNA reads as TGTGCCTGGAGTAATGGGGGGTACGAAAAACTGTTTTTT. This codes for CAWSNGGYEKLFF.

The rearrangement uses TRBV29-1 and TRBJ2-3; 8 bases line up with TRBD1. The CDR3 runs to 14 residues. Germline assignment: CDR1 SQVTM and CDR2 ANQGSEA. The V gene end was trimmed by 5 bases and the J gene end by 3 bases; junction bases not matched to a gene: 7. The CDR3, as DNA: TGCAGCGTTTGCCCAGGGGGCTTAACAGATACGCAGTATTTT. Its protein is CSVCPGGLTDTQYF.

In DNA form, the CDR3 reads TGTGCCAGCAGCGTAGGAGCGCGGATGCGTAGCTCCTACAATGAGCAGTTCTTC. As protein: CASSVGARMRSSYNEQFF. V and J are TRBV9 and TRBJ2-1, with no clear D. The V gene's germline CDR1 is SGDLS and CDR2 YYNGEE. The CDR3 loop spans 18 amino acids. V dropped 0 bases and J dropped 0 bases, with 16 bases sitting between them.

This clonotype was detected once. The V gene is TRBV3-1, the J gene TRBJ1-3; D is ambiguous. This CDR3 contains 13 residues. Germline values: CDR1 LGHDT, CDR2 YNNKEL (reference sequence). V was clipped by 5 bases and J by 0 bases, with 5 bases between them. CDR3: CASSSNSGNTIYF. The CDR3 DNA sequence: TGTGCCAGCAGCTCGAACTCTGGAAACACCATATATTTT.

This clonotype has just one count. The chain uses TRBV25-1 and TRBJ1-2; the D gene is possibly TRBD1 (5 bases). There are 13 residues in the CDR3. CDR1 is MGHDK and CDR2 is SYGVNS in the germline V gene. V was shortened by 3 bases and J by 4 bases, with 9 bases between the two germline ends. This chain's CDR3 is CASSDSQGYGYTF. The DNA for the CDR3 is TGTGCCAGCAGTGATTCTCAGGGCTATGGCTACACCTTC.

This clonotype is a singleton in its sample. The V call is TRBV5-4, the J call TRBJ1-1; D uncertain. The V gene's germline CDR1 is SGHNT and CDR2 YYREEE (reference sequence). The CDR3 consists of 12 residues. Trimming took 7 bases from V and 0 from J, leaving 7 bases between them. The CDR3 loop is CASWGLNTEAFF. The CDR3, as DNA: TGTGCCAGCTGGGGTCTGAACACTGAAGCTTTCTTT.

This chain connects TRBV18 to TRBJ2-3; 8 bases agree with TRBD2. Germline CDR1 is KGHSH and CDR2 is LQKENI. V was clipped by 0 bases and J by 2 bases; unmatched bases: 7. CDR3 size: 17 residues. The CDR3 loop reads CASSPPSSGGYTDTQYF. In DNA, the CDR3 is TGTGCCAGCTCACCACCGTCGAGCGGGGGCTACACAGATACGCAGTATTTT.